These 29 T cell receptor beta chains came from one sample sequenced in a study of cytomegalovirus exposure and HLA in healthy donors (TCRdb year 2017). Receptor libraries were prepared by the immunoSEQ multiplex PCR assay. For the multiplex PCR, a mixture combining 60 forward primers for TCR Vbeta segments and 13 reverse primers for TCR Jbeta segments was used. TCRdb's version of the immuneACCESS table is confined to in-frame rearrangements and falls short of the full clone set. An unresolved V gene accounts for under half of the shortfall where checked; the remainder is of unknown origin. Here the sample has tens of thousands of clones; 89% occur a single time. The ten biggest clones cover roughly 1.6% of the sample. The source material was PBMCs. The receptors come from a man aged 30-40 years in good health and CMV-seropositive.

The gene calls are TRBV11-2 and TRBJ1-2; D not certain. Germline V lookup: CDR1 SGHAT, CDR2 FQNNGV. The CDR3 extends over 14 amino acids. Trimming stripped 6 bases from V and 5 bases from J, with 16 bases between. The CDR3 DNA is TGTGCCAGCAGAGCAAGTGAAGCCCTTTATGGCTACACCTTC. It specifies CASRASEALYGYTF.

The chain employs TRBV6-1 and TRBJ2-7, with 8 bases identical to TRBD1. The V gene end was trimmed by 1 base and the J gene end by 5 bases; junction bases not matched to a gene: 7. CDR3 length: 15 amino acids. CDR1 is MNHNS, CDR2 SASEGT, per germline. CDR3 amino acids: CASSEEGRGLDEQYF. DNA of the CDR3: TGTGCCAGCAGTGAAGAGGGCAGGGGGCTGGACGAGCAGTACTTC.

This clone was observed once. The CDR3, as DNA: TGTGCCAGCACTAGACAGGGGGCTGATGTCTACGAGCAGTACTTC. Protein product: CASTRQGADVYEQYF. This sequence joins TRBV6-1 and TRBJ2-7; 10 nucleotides match TRBD1. The CDR3 runs 15 residues. Per germline, CDR1 MNHNS and CDR2 SASEGT. The V gene end was trimmed by 7 bases and the J gene end by 3 bases; junction bases not matched to a gene: 9.

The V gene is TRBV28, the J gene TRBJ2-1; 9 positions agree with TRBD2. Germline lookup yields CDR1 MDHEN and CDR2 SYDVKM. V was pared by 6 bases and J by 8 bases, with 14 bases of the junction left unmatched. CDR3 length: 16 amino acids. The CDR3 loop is CASSLTVAGGPDEQFF. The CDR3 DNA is TGTGCCAGCAGCTTAACGGTGGCGGGAGGGCCAGATGAGCAGTTCTTC. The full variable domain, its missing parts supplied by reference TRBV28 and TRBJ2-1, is DVKVTQSSRYLVKRTGEKVFLECVQDMDHENMFWYRQDPGLGLRLIYFSYDVKMKEKGDIPEGYSVSREKKERFSLILESASTNQTSMYLCASSLTVAGGPDEQFFGPGTRLTVL.

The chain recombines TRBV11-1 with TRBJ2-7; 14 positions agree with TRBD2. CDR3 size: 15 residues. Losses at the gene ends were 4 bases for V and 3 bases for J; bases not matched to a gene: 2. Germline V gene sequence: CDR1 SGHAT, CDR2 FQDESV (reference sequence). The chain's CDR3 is CASSSGTSGSYEQYF. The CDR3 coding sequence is TGTGCCAGCAGCTCCGGGACTAGCGGGAGCTACGAGCAGTACTTC.

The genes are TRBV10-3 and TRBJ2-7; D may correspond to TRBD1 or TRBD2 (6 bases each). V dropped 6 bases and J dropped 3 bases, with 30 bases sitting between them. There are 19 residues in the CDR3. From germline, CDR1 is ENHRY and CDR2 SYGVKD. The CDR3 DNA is TGTGCCATCAGCGAGGGACACCGGATAGATGCGGGACGCTTCTACGAGCAGTACTTC. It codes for CAISEGHRIDAGRFYEQYF.

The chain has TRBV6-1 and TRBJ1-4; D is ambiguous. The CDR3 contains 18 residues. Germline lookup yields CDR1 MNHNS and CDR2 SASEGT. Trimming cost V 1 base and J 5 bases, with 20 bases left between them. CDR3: CASSEGAGLLVDNEKLFF. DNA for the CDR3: TGTGCCAGCAGTGAAGGAGCTGGTCTCCTAGTCGACAATGAAAAACTGTTTTTT.

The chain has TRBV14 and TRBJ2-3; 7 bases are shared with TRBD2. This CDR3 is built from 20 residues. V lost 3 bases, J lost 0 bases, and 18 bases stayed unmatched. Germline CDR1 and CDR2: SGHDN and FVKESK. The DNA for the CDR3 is TGTGCCAGCAGCCACCGACAGCCGCAACTAGCGTGGGCTAGCACAGATACGCAGTATTTT. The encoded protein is CASSHRQPQLAWASTDTQYF.

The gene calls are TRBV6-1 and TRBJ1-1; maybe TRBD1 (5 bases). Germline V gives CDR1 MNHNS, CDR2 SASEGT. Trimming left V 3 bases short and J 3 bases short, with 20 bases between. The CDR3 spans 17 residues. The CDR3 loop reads CASSDRVAEEIDTEAFF. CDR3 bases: TGTGCCAGCAGTGACAGGGTGGCAGAAGAGATTGACACTGAAGCTTTCTTT.

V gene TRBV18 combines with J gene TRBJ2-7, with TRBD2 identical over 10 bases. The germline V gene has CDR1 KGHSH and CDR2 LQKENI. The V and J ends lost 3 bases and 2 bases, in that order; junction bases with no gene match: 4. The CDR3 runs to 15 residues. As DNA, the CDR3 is TGTGCCAGCTCACCTGGACTAGCGGAGGCCTACGAGCAGTACTTC. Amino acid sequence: CASSPGLAEAYEQYF.

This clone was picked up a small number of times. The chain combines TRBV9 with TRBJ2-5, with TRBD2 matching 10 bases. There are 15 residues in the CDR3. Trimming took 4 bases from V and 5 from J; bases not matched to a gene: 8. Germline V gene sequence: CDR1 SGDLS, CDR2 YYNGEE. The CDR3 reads CASSPEREGRETQYF. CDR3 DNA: TGTGCCAGCAGCCCTGAGCGGGAGGGCCGGGAGACCCAGTACTTC.

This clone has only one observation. The CDR3 protein is CASSLVQGAYYGYTF. CDR3 DNA: TGTGCCAGCAGCTTGGTACAGGGGGCGTACTATGGCTACACCTTC. This chain connects TRBV5-8 to TRBJ1-2; 9 nucleotides match TRBD1. V was clipped by 0 bases and J by 3 bases; unmatched bases: 3. The germline V gene encodes CDR1 SGHTS and CDR2 YDEGEE. This CDR3 is built from 15 residues.

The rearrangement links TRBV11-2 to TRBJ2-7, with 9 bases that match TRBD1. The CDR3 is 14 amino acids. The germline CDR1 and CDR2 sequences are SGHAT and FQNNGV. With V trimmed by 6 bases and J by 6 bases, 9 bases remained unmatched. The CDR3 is CASRPGTGYSEQYF. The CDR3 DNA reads TGTGCCAGCAGGCCCGGGACAGGGTATAGCGAGCAGTACTTC.

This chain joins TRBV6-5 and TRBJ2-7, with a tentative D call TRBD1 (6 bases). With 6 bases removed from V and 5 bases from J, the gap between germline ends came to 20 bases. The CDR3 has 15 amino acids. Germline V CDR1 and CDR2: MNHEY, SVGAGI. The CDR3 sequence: CASRPTLTGFNEQYF. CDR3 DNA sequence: TGTGCCAGCAGGCCCACCTTAACAGGGTTCAACGAGCAGTACTTC.

DNA for the CDR3: TGTGCCAGCAGTCCCCGCAGAAACACTGAAGCTTTCTTT. Encoded protein: CASSPRRNTEAFF. The chain carries TRBV28 and TRBJ1-1; D gene uncertain. The CDR3 runs 13 residues. Trimming shortened V by 5 bases and J by 2 bases, and 9 bases separated the two germline ends. Germline V lookup: CDR1 MDHEN, CDR2 SYDVKM.

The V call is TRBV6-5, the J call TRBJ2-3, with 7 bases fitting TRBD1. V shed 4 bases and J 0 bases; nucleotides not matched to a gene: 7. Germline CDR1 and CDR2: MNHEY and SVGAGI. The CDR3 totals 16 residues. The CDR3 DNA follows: TGTGCCAGCAGTTCCCGGGACAGTCTCAGCACAGATACGCAGTATTTT. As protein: CASSSRDSLSTDTQYF.

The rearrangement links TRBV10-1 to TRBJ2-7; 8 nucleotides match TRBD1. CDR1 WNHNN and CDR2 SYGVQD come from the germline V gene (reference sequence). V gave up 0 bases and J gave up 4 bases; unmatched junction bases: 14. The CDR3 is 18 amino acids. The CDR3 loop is CASSESKSSGTGVYEQYF. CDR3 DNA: TGCGCCAGCAGTGAGTCGAAAAGCTCCGGGACAGGCGTGTACGAGCAGTACTTC.

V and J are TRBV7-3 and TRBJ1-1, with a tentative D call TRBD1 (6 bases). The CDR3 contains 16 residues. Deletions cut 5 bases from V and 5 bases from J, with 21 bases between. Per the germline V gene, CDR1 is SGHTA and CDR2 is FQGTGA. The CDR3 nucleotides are TGTGCCAGCAGCCCAGGGGTTACAGGAGAGGTTACTGAAGCTTTCTTT. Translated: CASSPGVTGEVTEAFF.

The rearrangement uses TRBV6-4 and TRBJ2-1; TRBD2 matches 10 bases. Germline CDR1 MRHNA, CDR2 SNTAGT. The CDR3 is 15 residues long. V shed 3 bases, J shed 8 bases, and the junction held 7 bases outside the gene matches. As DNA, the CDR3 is TGTGCCAGCAGTGAGCGGGCTAGCGGGAGTTATGAGCAGTTCTTC. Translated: CASSERASGSYEQFF.

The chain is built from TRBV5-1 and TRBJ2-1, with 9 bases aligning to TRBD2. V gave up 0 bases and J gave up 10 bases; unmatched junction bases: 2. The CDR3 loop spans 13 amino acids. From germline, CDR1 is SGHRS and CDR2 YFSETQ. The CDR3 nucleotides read TGCGCCAGCAGCTTGGAGCTAGCGGGGGAGCAGTTCTTC. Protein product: CASSLELAGEQFF.

The CDR3 nucleotides read TGTGCTAGTGGTTTGGTAGCCGGGACAGAATGTCCACCCCTCCACTTT. As protein: CASGLVAGTECPPLHF. The chain recombines TRBV12-5 with TRBJ1-6; 7 bases match TRBD1. The CDR3 consists of 16 residues. The ends lost 0 bases at V and 11 bases at J; junction bases unmatched: 10. Per the germline V gene, CDR1 is LGHNT and CDR2 is FRNRAP.

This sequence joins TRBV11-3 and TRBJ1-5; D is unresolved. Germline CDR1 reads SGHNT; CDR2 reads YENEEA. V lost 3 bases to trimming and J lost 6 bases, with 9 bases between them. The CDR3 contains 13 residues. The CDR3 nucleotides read TGTGCCAGCAGCTTTGAACAGACTCAGCCCCAGCATTTT. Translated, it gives CASSFEQTQPQHF. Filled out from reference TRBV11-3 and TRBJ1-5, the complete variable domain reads EAGVVQSPRYKIIEKKQPVAFWCNPISGHNTLYWYLQNLGQGPELLIRYENEEAVDDSQLPKDRFSAERLKGVDSTLKIQPAELGDSAVYLCASSFEQTQPQHFGDGTRLSIL.

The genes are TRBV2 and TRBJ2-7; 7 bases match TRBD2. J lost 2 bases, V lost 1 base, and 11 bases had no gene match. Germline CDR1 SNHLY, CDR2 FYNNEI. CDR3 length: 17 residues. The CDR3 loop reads CASSEGRRSGFTYEQYF. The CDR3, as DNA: TGTGCCAGCAGTGAAGGGCGGCGTAGCGGGTTTACCTACGAGCAGTACTTC.

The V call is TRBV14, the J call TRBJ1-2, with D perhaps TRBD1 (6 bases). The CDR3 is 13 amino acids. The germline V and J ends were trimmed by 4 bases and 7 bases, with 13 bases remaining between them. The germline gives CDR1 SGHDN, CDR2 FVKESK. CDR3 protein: CASSLSTGFGYTF. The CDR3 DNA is TGTGCCAGCAGCCTCTCCACAGGGTTTGGCTACACCTTC.

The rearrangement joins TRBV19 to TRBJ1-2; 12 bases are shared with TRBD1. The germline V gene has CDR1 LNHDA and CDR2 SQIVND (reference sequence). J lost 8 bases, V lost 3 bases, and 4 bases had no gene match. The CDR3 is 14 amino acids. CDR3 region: CASSMGQGASGYTF. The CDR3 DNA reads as TGTGCCAGTAGTATGGGACAGGGGGCATCAGGCTACACCTTC.

CDR3 amino acids: CASSPEDGGSGNTIYF. As DNA, the CDR3 is TGTGCCAGCTCACCCGAGGACGGAGGTAGTGGAAACACCATATATTTT. The rearrangement joins TRBV18 to TRBJ1-3; D unresolved. There are 16 residues in the CDR3. The V end was cut by 3 bases, the J end by 3 bases, with 15 bases between. From germline, CDR1 is KGHSH and CDR2 LQKENI.

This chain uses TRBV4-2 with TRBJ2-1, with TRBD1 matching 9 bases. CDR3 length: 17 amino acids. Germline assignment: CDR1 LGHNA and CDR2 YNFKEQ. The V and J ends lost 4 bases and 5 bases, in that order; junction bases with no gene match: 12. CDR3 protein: CASSLRDRGTGNNEQFF. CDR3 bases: TGTGCCAGCAGCCTACGGGACCGCGGGACAGGGAACAATGAGCAGTTCTTC.

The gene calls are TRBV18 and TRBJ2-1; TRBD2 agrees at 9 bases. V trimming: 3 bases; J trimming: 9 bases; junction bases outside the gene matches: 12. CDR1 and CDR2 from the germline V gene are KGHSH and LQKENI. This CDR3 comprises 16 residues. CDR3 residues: CASSPSRVLAGSEQFF. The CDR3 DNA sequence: TGTGCCAGCTCACCTTCGCGGGTTCTAGCGGGATCTGAGCAGTTCTTC.

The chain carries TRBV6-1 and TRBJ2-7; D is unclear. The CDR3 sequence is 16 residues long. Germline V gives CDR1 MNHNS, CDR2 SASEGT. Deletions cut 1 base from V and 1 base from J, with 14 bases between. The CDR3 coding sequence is TGTGCCAGCAGTGAAGGGTGGCAGACTTTATCCTACGAGCAGTACTTC. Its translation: CASSEGWQTLSYEQYF.